These 13 T cell receptor beta chains originate from one sample sequenced in a study of blood T cells in healthy people across ages. Using a J-beta primer mix together with a sample-barcoded 5' primer, a second PCR was run for about 6 to 12 cycles. TCRdb itself ran the 5' RACE reads through MiXCR, one entry per CDR3 protein. The sample shows approximately 730,000 distinct CDR3 sequences, about 48% of them seen only once. Sequencing input: blood. The receptors were sampled from a man older than 75 in good health.

Concerning this clonotype itself: The junction does not match germline at one end; this may be a read error. This rearrangement joins TRBV7-2 to TRBJ2-1, with 7 bases fitting TRBD1. CDR1 is SGHTA, CDR2 FQGNSA, per germline. CDR3 length: 17 residues. The chain's CDR3 is CASSPRGQASSYNEQFF. In nucleotides, the CDR3 is TGTGCTAGCAGCCCTAGAGGACAGGCAAGCTCCTACAATGAGCAGTTCTTC.

The chain joins TRBV28 to TRBJ2-5, with 9 bases that match TRBD1. J lost 4 bases, V lost 6 bases, and 12 bases had no gene match. From germline, CDR1 is MDHEN and CDR2 SYDVKM. The CDR3 length is 16 residues. DNA of the CDR3: TGTGCCAGCAGACGTACCCGGGACAGGGTGGCAGAGACCCAGTACTTC. This encodes CASRRTRDRVAETQYF. Supplemented by reference TRBV28 and TRBJ2-5, the full variable domain reads DVKVTQSSRYLVKRTGEKVFLECVQDMDHENMFWYRQDPGLGLRLIYFSYDVKMKEKGDIPEGYSVSREKKERFSLILESASTNQTSMYLCASRRTRDRVAETQYFGPGTRLLVL.

With regard to this clonotype: One end of the junction fails to match germline, which may point to a read error. The CDR3 sequence is CASSVGGFPEKLFF. CDR3 DNA sequence: TGTGCCAGCAGTGTAGGAGGGTTCCCTGAAAAACTGTTTTTT. V usage is TRBV9 and J usage is TRBJ1-4; D is unclear. The germline V gene has CDR1 SGDLS and CDR2 YYNGEE. The CDR3 is made up of 14 amino acids.

This chain joins TRBV12-3 or TRBV12-4 and TRBJ1-1; 10 bases are a match to TRBD1. Unmatched junction bases numbered 8, after V lost 5 bases and J lost 5 bases. The CDR3 length is 15 residues. Here the CDR3 reads CASSPQDRGWTEAFF. CDR3 bases: TGTGCCAGCAGTCCCCAGGACAGGGGGTGGACTGAAGCTTTCTTT.

This clonotype came up a few times. This rearrangement joins TRBV3-1 to TRBJ2-1; 11 bases match TRBD2. CDR3 length: 17 amino acids. The germline V gene has CDR1 LGHDT and CDR2 YNNKEL (reference sequence). Trimming at V came to 4 bases and at J to 8 bases, leaving 13 bases not matched to a gene. The chain's CDR3 is CASSRGHSGRAVDEQFF. The CDR3 coding sequence is TGTGCCAGCAGCCGCGGCCATAGCGGGAGGGCCGTGGATGAGCAGTTCTTC.

This clonotype was counted between two and nine times. This sequence joins TRBV28 and TRBJ2-7, with 9 positions matching TRBD1. Trimming took 9 bases from V and 1 from J; bases not matched to a gene: 10. From germline, CDR1 is MDHEN and CDR2 SYDVKM. The CDR3 covers 15 residues. In nucleotides, the CDR3 is TGTGCCAGTCACAAAGACAGGGGGTGGTCCTACGAGCAGTACTTC. It specifies CASHKDRGWSYEQYF.

There are a few counts of this clonotype. The CDR3 sequence is CAIRAVDEQYF. In nucleotides, the CDR3 is TGTGCCATCAGGGCAGTTGACGAGCAGTACTTC. V gene TRBV10-3 combines with J gene TRBJ2-7; D not certain. The germline gives CDR1 ENHRY, CDR2 SYGVKD. This CDR3 spans 11 amino acids. With 6 bases removed from V and 5 bases from J, the gap between germline ends came to 8 bases.

V and J are TRBV20-1 and TRBJ2-5; 9 bases are a match to TRBD2. The DNA end is a closer match to TRBJ2-7, so the J assignment may be wrong. Germline CDR1 DFQATT, CDR2 SNEGSKA (reference sequence). This CDR3 region has 15 residues. CDR3 sequence reads: CSARLAGRGSYEQYF. The CDR3 DNA sequence: TGCAGTGCTAGACTAGCGGGGAGGGGTTCCTACGAGCAGTACTTC.

The chain employs TRBV3-1 and TRBJ2-7; tentatively, D is TRBD2 (6 bases). CDR3 length equals 13 residues. The germline V gene has CDR1 LGHDT and CDR2 YNNKEL (reference sequence). Trimming cost V 6 bases and J 3 bases, with 12 bases left between them. CDR3 in DNA: TGTGCCAGCAGGTCGGGACTCAGCTACGAGCAGTACTTC. Its translation is CASRSGLSYEQYF.

This chain links TRBV15 with TRBJ2-7; 8 nucleotides align to TRBD2. The CDR3 sequence is 15 residues long. Germline CDR1 and CDR2: LNHNV and YYDKDF (reference sequence). The ends lost 7 bases at V and 4 bases at J; junction bases unmatched: 12. CDR3 in amino acids: CATMTGGAGVYEQYF. The CDR3 DNA follows: TGTGCCACCATGACTGGGGGAGCGGGAGTGTACGAGCAGTACTTC.

This clonotype showed up just once. V and J are TRBV18 and TRBJ2-1, with D maybe TRBD2 (5 bases). V lost 1 base and J lost 5, with 9 bases in between. CDR3 size: 14 residues. The V gene's germline CDR1 is KGHSH and CDR2 LQKENI. CDR3 bases: TGTGCCAGCTCACCACAGGGAGTTAACAATGAGCAGTTCTTC. Encoded protein: CASSPQGVNNEQFF.

The sample holds many counts of this clonotype. V gene TRBV9 combines with J gene TRBJ2-7; no clear D. CDR1 and CDR2 from the germline V gene are SGDLS and YYNGEE. The CDR3 covers 14 residues. V shed 0 bases and J shed 7 bases, with 14 bases lying between them. The CDR3 bases are TGTGCCAGCAGCGTAGAGTTGGCCCCGCGGGAGCAGTACTTC. Translated: CASSVELAPREQYF. The full variable domain, completed using reference TRBV9 and TRBJ2-7, is DSGVTQTPKHLITATGQRVTLRCSPRSGDLSVYWYQQSLDQGLQFLIQYYNGEERAKGNILERFSAQQFPDLHSELNLSSLELGDSALYFCASSVELAPREQYFGPGTRLTVT.

This clonotype came up a few times. A much larger clone sits a single nucleotide away, making a read error possible. The V gene is TRBV29-1, the J gene TRBJ2-5, with D perhaps TRBD2 (5 bases). Trimming took 4 bases from V and 9 from J, leaving 18 bases between them. There are 13 residues in the CDR3. In germline, CDR1 is SQVTM, CDR2 ANQGSEA. The CDR3 protein is CSVVGWGTEAQYF. CDR3 nucleotide sequence: TGCAGCGTTGTCGGTTGGGGAACGGAGGCCCAGTACTTC.